Listed below are T cell receptor beta chains from one sample, sequenced in a study of blood T cell repertoires in COVID-19. Produced via immunoSEQ multiplex PCR; TCRdb's table is partial and in-frame only. The repertoire consists of about 240,000 clones, with roughly 83% occurring once and the leading ten covering roughly an eighth. Source material: peripheral blood. Receptor source: an elderly man with acute or convalescent COVID-19. The CDR3 runs from the conserved cysteine through the conserved F or W. The D gene is left open where the match is weak. Where a row states a size, it is once, few, many or the class of an expanded clone; other rows omit it.

v_gene	j_gene	d_gene	abundance	CDR3nt	CDR3aa
TRBV29-1	TRBJ1-1	NA	NA	TGCAGCGTTGCAAAAGGGGCGACCAACACTGAAGCTTTCTTT	CSVAKGATNTEAFF
TRBV6-4	TRBJ1-1	NA	NA	TGTGCCAGCACTAAAGACTGGGCGGGAGTCACTGAAGCTTTCTTT	CASTKDWAGVTEAFF
TRBV7-2	TRBJ1-6	NA	NA	TGTGCCAGCAGCCCCGCGCGGGGTTCACCCCTCCACTTT	CASSPARGSPLHF
TRBV4-3	TRBJ1-4	NA	NA	TGCGCCAGCAGCCAACTTATCGGCCAGGCTAATGAAAAACTGTTTTTT	CASSQLIGQANEKLFF
TRBV21-1	TRBJ1-5	NA	once	TGTGCCAGCAGCGGAGGGGAGCAGGGGGCGGGTCAGCCCCAGCATTTT	CASSGGEQGAGQPQHF
TRBV6-2/TRBV6-3	TRBJ2-7	NA	NA	TGTGCCAGCAGTTATAGAACAGAGTCGTACTTC	CASSYRTESYF
TRBV28	TRBJ2-2	NA	NA	TGTGCCAGCAGTTTGAGGGAGCGAACCGGGGAGCTGTTTTTT	CASSLRERTGELFF
TRBV4-2	TRBJ1-1	TRBD1	NA	TGTGCCAGCAGCCAAGCGGGACAGGGGAACACTGAAGCTTTCTTT	CASSQAGQGNTEAFF
TRBV6-5	TRBJ1-5	TRBD1	NA	TGTGCCAGCAGATCCGAGACAGGGGCAAATCAGCCCCAGCATTTT	CASRSETGANQPQHF
TRBV29-1	TRBJ1-1	TRBD1	NA	TGCAGCACAACAGGGGAATGGAACACTGAAGCTTTCTTT	CSTTGEWNTEAFF
TRBV2	TRBJ2-7	TRBD1	few	TGTGCCAGCACCCGGGACAGGGGTAACTACGAGCAGTACTTC	CASTRDRGNYEQYF
TRBV18	TRBJ1-2	NA	NA	TGTGCCAGCTCATCAGAACCCCAGGGGCAAGTGGGCTACACCTTC	CASSSEPQGQVGYTF
TRBV6-5	TRBJ1-5	NA	NA	TGTGCCAGCGGAGGGACCAGCAATCAGCCCCAGCATTTT	CASGGTSNQPQHF
TRBV4-1	TRBJ1-1	NA	NA	TGCGCCAGCAGCCAAGAACAACAGGGCACTGAAGCTTTCTTT	CASSQEQQGTEAFF
TRBV3-1/TRBV3-2	TRBJ1-6	NA	NA	TGTGCCAGCAGCCAAGCGCTCCCCGCGGGAGCACCCCTCCACTTT	CASSQALPAGAPLHF
TRBV5-1	TRBJ2-1	TRBD1	NA	TGCGCCAGCAGCTTGGGGACAGGGATCAATGAGCAGTTCTTC	CASSLGTGINEQFF
TRBV24-1	TRBJ2-3	TRBD2	NA	TGTGCCACCAGTGATATTGGACTAGCGGGAGGGCCGGATACGCAGTATTTT	CATSDIGLAGGPDTQYF
TRBV20-1	TRBJ2-7	TRBD1	NA	TGCAGTGCTAGTGCGAGACAGGGGGCTGATTACGAGCAGTACTTC	CSASARQGADYEQYF